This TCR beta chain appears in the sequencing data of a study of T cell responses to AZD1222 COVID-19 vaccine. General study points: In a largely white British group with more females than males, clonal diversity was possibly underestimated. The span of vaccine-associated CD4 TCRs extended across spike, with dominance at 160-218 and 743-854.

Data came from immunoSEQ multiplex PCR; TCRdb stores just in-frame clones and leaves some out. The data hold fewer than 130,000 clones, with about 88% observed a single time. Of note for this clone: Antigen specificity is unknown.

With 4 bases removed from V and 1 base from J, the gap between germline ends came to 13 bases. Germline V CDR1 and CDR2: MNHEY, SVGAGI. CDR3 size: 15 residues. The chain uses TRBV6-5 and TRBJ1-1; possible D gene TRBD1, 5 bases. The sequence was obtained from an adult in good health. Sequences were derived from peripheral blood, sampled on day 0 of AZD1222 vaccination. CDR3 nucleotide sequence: TGTGCCAGCAGTTGGACCAGGGCAGCGAACACTGAAGCTTTCTTT. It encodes CASSWTRAANTEAFF.